This paragraph covers one T cell receptor beta chain sequence. What it binds is unknown. Produced via immunoSEQ multiplex PCR; TCRdb's table is partial and in-frame only. The sample contains roughly 100,000 clones, roughly 82% of which appear only once. The source of the sample is a study of T cell responses to AZD1222 COVID-19 vaccine. The V gene end was trimmed by 0 bases and the J gene end by 4 bases; junction bases not matched to a gene: 8. The CDR3 loop spans 18 amino acids. The germline gives CDR1 LGHNA, CDR2 YNFKEQ. Regarding the study as a whole: Researchers took repertoire samples only after the peak T cell response had come. Dominant at 160-218 and 743-854, vaccine-associated CD4 TCRs also spanned spike. Donors were chiefly white British, with a greater number of females, and clonal diversity was perhaps underestimated.

The starting material was peripheral blood, obtained on day 0 of AZD1222 vaccination. This chain links TRBV4-2 with TRBJ2-4, with 11 bases matching TRBD2. The receptor was derived from an adult in good health. The CDR3 nucleotides read TGTGCCAGCAGCCAAGAAGGACGGGGACTAGCGGAAAAAAACATTCAGTACTTC. Amino acids: CASSQEGRGLAEKNIQYF.